Listed here are 10 T cell receptor beta chains from one sample, sequenced in a study of human T cells and chemical hapten exposure. TCRdb reprocessed the RACE reads with MiXCR, giving one entry per CDR3 protein. Here the sample spans tens of thousands of distinct CDR3 sequences, about 15% being singletons. Indicated time point: pre-sensitization, week 0. The sample's treatment: therapeutic diphenylcyclopropenone sensitization with weekly scalp DPC. This material consisted of whole blood, taken in connection with sensitization to the hapten diphenylcyclopropenone (DPC). The receptor set was obtained from a woman aged 45-65 years with alopecia areata. Some clones in this sample may be carry-over from other donors' samples.

The V and J genes are TRBV29-1 and TRBJ2-2, with D possibly matching TRBD2 (5 bases). The CDR3 runs to 14 residues. V was trimmed by 7 bases and J by 1 base, leaving 13 bases between them. Germline CDR1 and CDR2: SQVTM and ANQGSEA. CDR3 loop: CSANSAQNTGELFF. CDR3 nucleotides: TGCAGCGCGAATAGCGCCCAGAACACCGGGGAGCTGTTTTTT.

In this sample, this clonotype turned up a few times. The V gene is TRBV27, the J gene TRBJ2-3, with a tentative D call TRBD1 (5 bases). Trimming removed 6 bases from V and 3 bases from J, with 31 bases in between. The CDR3 runs 20 residues. Germline CDR1 is MNHEY and CDR2 is SMNVEV (reference sequence). The CDR3 nucleotides read TGTGCCAGCAGCCCACCCTTCGTTCTCCCGGGCCAGGGTATTACAGATACGCAGTATTTT. Translating it yields CASSPPFVLPGQGITDTQYF.

The chain joins TRBV6-1 to TRBJ1-5; no clear D gene. This CDR3 contains 13 residues. The germline CDR1 and CDR2 sequences are MNHNS and SASEGT. The V end was cut by 6 bases, the J end by 2 bases, with 8 bases between. DNA for the CDR3: TGTGCCAGCAGGGCGTGGGGCAATCAGCCCCAGCATTTT. It is translated as CASRAWGNQPQHF.

This clonotype appeared once. The rearrangement links TRBV12-3 or TRBV12-4 to TRBJ1-1; 8 nucleotides agree with TRBD1. The CDR3 has 16 residues. J was trimmed by 0 bases and V by 4 bases; bases with no gene match: 7. The CDR3, as DNA: TGTGCCAGCAGTTCGTCAGGGGGCGCGATGAACACTGAAGCTTTCTTT. It codes for CASSSSGGAMNTEAFF.

The chain links TRBV7-2 to TRBJ2-7; unclear D gene. Germline V lookup: CDR1 SGHTA, CDR2 FQGNSA. The CDR3 consists of 15 residues. The germline V and J ends were trimmed by 1 base and 1 base, with 11 bases remaining between them. Here the CDR3 reads CASSLEPGQSYEQYF. In nucleotides, the CDR3 is TGTGCCAGCAGCTTAGAACCGGGCCAATCCTACGAGCAGTACTTC.

At least ten counts were recorded for this clonotype. The chain combines TRBV20-1 with TRBJ2-3, with a possible D match to TRBD2 (5 bases). V was pared by 3 bases and J by 1 base, with 11 bases between. The CDR3 extends over 14 amino acids. Germline assignment: CDR1 DFQATT and CDR2 SNEGSKA (reference sequence). This CDR3 reads CSASGRRGTDTQYF. CDR3 nucleotides: TGCAGTGCTAGCGGACGGCGGGGCACAGATACGCAGTATTTT.

The chain joins TRBV2 to TRBJ1-5; D not resolved. The length of the CDR3 is 13 residues. Germline V CDR1 and CDR2: SNHLY, FYNNEI. The germline V and J ends were trimmed by 8 bases and 0 bases, with 8 bases remaining between them. CDR3 sequence reads: CASGEYSNQPQHF. The CDR3 DNA follows: TGTGCCAGCGGGGAGTATAGCAATCAGCCCCAGCATTTT.

This clonotype was detected only a few times. CDR3 nucleotide sequence: TGCAGTGCGGAGACAGGGATCGGCCAAGAGACCCAGTACTTC. Its translation is CSAETGIGQETQYF. J is TRBJ2-5 and V is TRBV20-1, with 7 bases that match TRBD1. CDR1 and CDR2 from the germline V gene are DFQATT and SNEGSKA (reference sequence). The CDR3 extends over 14 amino acids. Trimming took 6 bases from V and 1 from J; bases not matched to a gene: 8.

This clonotype was recorded a few times. This rearrangement joins TRBV4-3 to TRBJ1-4; 7 bases map to TRBD1. CDR3 length: 13 residues. The J segment lost 7 bases and the V segment lost 4 bases, leaving 3 bases of the junction unmatched. CDR1 and CDR2 from the germline V gene are LGHNA and YSLEER. This CDR3 is CASSPRQGEKLFF. The CDR3, as DNA: TGCGCCAGCAGCCCGAGACAGGGTGAAAAACTGTTTTTT.

This clonotype was counted many times. The chain joins TRBV27 to TRBJ1-6; D perhaps matches TRBD1 (6 bases). Between the trimmed V and J ends, which lost 3 bases and 7 bases, there was a span of 13 bases. There are 15 residues in the CDR3. Germline lookup yields CDR1 MNHEY and CDR2 SMNVEV (reference sequence). The CDR3 spells CASSLGAAFNSPLHF. CDR3 in DNA: TGTGCCAGCAGTTTGGGGGCAGCGTTCAATTCACCCCTCCACTTT.